The source of this TCR beta chain is a study of neurological immune-mediated disorders. Study-wide points: Neither clinical nor MRI features were associated with the multiple sclerosis repertoire cluster.

After removal of 6 bases from V and 0 bases from J, the junction contained 11 bases not matched to a gene. Germline V gives CDR1 LNHNV, CDR2 YYDKDF (reference sequence). The CDR3 contains 17 residues. Synthesis of cDNA was accomplished via 5'RACE employing 10-nucleotide random UMIs. Every sequencing run gave over 170 million TCR-beta sequences, taken from 15-18 subjects. TCRdb re-analysed the 5' RACE reads in MiXCR, keeping a single row per CDR3 protein. The sample has fewer than 85,000 distinct CDR3 sequences, just over 5% seen once; the top ten hold less than 2.5%. Unsorted libraries used 2 million PBMCs kept at -80 degrees C. This clonotype occurred many times. Its antigen remains unknown.

The specimen sequenced was PBMCs. The chain has TRBV15 and TRBJ2-1; 7 bases fit TRBD2. The TCR was taken from a woman aged 30 to 39 with multiple sclerosis. The CDR3 sequence is CATRGTFGGSSYNEQFF. CDR3 nucleotide sequence: TGTGCCACCAGAGGCACATTCGGCGGGAGCTCCTACAATGAGCAGTTCTTC. The whole variable domain, filled in from reference TRBV15 and TRBJ2-1, reads DAMVIQNPRYQVTQFGKPVTLSCSQTLNHNVMYWYQQKSSQAPKLLFHYYDKDFNNEADTPDNFQSRRPNTSFCFLDIRSPGLGDTAMYLCATRGTFGGSSYNEQFFGPGTRLTVL.